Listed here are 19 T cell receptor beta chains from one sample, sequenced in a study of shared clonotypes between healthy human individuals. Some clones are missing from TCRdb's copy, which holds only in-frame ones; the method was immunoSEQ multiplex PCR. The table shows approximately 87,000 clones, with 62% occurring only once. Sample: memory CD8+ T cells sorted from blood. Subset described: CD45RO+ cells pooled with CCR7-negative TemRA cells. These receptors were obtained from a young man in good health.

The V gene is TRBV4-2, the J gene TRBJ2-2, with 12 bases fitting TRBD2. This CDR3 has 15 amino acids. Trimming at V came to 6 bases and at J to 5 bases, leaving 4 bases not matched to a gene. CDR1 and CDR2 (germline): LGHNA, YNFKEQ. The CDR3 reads CASSRLAGETGELFF. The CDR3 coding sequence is TGTGCCAGCAGTCGACTAGCGGGAGAGACCGGGGAGCTGTTTTTT.

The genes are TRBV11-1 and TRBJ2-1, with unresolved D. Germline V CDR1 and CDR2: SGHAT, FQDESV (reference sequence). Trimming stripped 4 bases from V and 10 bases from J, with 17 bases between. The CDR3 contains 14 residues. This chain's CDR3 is CASSSVGNKKEQFF. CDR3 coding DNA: TGTGCCAGCAGCTCAGTGGGCAACAAAAAGGAGCAGTTCTTC.

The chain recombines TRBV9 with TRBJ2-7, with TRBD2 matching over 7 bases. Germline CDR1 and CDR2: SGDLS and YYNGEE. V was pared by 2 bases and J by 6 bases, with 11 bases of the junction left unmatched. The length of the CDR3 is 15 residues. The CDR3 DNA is TGTGCCAGCAGCGTCGGATGGACTAGAGGATCCGAGCAGTACTTC. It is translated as CASSVGWTRGSEQYF.

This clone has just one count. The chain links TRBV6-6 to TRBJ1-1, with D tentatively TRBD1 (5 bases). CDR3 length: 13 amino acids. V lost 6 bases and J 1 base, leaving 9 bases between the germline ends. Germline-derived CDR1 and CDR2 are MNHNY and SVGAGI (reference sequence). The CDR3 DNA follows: TGTGCCAGCAGCCTCGACAGGAACACTGAAGCTTTCTTT. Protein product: CASSLDRNTEAFF.

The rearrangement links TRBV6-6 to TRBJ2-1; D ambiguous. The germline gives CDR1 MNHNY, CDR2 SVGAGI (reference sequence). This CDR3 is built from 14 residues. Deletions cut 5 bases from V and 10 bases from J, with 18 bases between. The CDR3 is CASSADKTWGEQFF. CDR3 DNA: TGTGCCAGCAGTGCAGACAAAACCTGGGGAGAGCAGTTCTTC.

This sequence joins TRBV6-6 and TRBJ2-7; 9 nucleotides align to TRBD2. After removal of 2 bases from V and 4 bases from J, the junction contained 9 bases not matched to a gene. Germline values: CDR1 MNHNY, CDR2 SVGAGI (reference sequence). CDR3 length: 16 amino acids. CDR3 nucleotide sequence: TGTGCCAGCAGTTACCCGGCGGGACTAGCAGAATACGAGCAGTACTTC. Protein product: CASSYPAGLAEYEQYF.

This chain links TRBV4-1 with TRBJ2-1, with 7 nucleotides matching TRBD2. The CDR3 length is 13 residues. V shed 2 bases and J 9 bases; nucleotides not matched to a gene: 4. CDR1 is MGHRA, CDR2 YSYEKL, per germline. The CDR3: CASSQTRGTEQFF. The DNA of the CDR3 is TGCGCCAGCAGCCAAACGCGGGGGACTGAGCAGTTCTTC.

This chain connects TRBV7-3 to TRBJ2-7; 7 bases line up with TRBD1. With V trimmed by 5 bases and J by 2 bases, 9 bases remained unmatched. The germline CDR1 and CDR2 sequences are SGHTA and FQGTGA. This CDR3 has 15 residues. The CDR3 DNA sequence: TGTGCCAGCAGCAAAGAAGGGGGCCAGACCTACGAGCAGTACTTC. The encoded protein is CASSKEGGQTYEQYF.

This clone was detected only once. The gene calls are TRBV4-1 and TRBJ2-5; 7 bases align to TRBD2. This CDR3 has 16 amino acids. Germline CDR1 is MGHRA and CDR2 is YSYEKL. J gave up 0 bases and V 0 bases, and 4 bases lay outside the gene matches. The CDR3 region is CASSQEGLTYQETQYF. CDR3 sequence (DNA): TGCGCCAGCAGCCAAGAGGGACTAACGTACCAAGAGACCCAGTACTTC.

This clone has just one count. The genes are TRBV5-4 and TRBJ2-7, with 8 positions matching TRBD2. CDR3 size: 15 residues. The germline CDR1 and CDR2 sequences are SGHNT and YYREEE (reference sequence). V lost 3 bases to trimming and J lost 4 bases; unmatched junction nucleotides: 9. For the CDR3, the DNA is TGTGCCAGCAGCTCGGGGACTAGTCGGGAGTACGAGCAGTACTTC. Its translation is CASSSGTSREYEQYF.

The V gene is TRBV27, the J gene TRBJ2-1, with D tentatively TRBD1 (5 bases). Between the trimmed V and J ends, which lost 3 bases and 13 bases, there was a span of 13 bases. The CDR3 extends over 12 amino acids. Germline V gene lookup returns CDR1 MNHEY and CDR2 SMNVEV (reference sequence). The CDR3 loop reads CASSFPQGRQFF. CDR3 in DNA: TGTGCCAGCAGTTTCCCGCAGGGCCGCCAGTTCTTC.

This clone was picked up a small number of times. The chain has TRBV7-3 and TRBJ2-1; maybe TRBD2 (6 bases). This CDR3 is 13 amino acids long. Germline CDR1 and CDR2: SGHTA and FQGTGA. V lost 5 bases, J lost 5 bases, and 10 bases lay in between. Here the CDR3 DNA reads TGTGCCAGCAGCCGGGGACTCAACAATGAGCAGTTCTTC. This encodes CASSRGLNNEQFF.

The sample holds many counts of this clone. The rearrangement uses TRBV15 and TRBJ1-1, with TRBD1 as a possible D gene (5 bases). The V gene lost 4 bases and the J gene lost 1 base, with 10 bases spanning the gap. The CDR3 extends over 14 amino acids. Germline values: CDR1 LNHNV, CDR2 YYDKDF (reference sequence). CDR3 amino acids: CATSKEGPNTEAFF. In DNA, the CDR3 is TGTGCCACCAGCAAGGAGGGACCGAACACTGAAGCTTTCTTT.

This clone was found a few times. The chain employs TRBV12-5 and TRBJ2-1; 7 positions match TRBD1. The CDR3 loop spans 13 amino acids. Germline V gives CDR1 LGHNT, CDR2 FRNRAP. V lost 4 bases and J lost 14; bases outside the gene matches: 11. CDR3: CASGSQAQGMKFF. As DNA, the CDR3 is TGTGCTAGTGGTTCGCAAGCACAGGGGATGAAGTTCTTC.

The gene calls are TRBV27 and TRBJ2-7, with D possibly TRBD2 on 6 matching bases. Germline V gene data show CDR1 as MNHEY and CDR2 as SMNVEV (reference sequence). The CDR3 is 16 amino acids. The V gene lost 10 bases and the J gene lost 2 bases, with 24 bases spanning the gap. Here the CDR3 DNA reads TGTGCCACCCTAAAGCCGGCGGGTAGCGGCGCCTACGAGCAGTACTTC. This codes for CATLKPAGSGAYEQYF.

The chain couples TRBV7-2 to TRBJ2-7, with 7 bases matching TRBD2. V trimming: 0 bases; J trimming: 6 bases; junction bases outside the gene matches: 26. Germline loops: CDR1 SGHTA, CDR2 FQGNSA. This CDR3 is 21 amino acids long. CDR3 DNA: TGTGCCAGCAGCTTAGCCCCCCCCGGACTAGTGGGAGGCCAAACCTACGCCGAGCAGTACTTC. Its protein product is CASSLAPPGLVGGQTYAEQYF.

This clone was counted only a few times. CDR3 sequence reads: CASSVDGTVYMNTEAFF. In DNA, the CDR3 is TGTGCCAGCAGCGTGGACGGGACAGTTTACATGAACACTGAAGCTTTCTTT. V gene TRBV9 combines with J gene TRBJ1-1, with TRBD1 matching over 7 bases. This CDR3 comprises 17 residues. V lost 2 bases to trimming and J lost 0 bases; unmatched junction nucleotides: 10. Per germline, CDR1 SGDLS and CDR2 YYNGEE.

The CDR3 region has the DNA TGTGCCAGCAGTGAAGCGCTTCTCTCGGGGGACGAGCAGTACTTC. Encoded protein: CASSEALLSGDEQYF. The chain couples TRBV2 to TRBJ2-7, with D maybe TRBD2 (6 bases). CDR3 length equals 15 residues. Germline CDR1 SNHLY, CDR2 FYNNEI. Trimming left V 0 bases short and J 5 bases short, with 14 bases between.

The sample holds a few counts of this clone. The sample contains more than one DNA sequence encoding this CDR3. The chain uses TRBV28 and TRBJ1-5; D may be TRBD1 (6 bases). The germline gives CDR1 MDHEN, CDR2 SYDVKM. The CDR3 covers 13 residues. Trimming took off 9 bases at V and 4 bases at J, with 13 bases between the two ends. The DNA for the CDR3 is TGTGCCAGTCGGTGGACAGAGAATCAGCCCCAGCATTTT. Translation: CASRWTENQPQHF. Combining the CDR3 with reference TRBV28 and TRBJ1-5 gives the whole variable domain DVKVTQSSRYLVKRTGEKVFLECVQDMDHENMFWYRQDPGLGLRLIYFSYDVKMKEKGDIPEGYSVSREKKERFSLILESASTNQTSMYLCASRWTENQPQHFGDGTRLSIL.